These T cell receptor beta chains were read from a single sample in a study of identical twins. Using its own MiXCR run on the 5' RACE reads, TCRdb lists one record per CDR3 protein. Of hundreds of thousands of distinct CDR3 sequences listed, about 22% are singletons. These data were likewise used in another study, on yellow fever vaccine responses in identical twins.

Sequencing was carried out using CD4+ T cells sorted from blood. These TCRs come from a woman younger than 35 in good health. CDR3s include the opening cysteine and the closing phenylalanine or tryptophan. The D gene is left open where the match is weak. Clone size, where shown, is once, few, many, or a class for clones that have expanded.

J: TRBJ1-1; D: TRBD1; size: .; V: TRBV28; DNA: TGTGCCAGCAGTTTCCCTGACAGGGGGGGCACTGAAGCTTTCTTT; CDR3: CASSFPDRGGTEAFF
J: TRBJ2-7; D: .; size: many; V: TRBV7-9; DNA: TGTGCCAGCAGCTTAGAAGGACAAGGGGAAGCCTACGAGCAGTACTTC; CDR3: CASSLEGQGEAYEQYF
J: TRBJ2-5; D: TRBD2; size: .; V: TRBV20-1; DNA: TGCAGTGCTAGGGTAGCGGGGAGGATGGAGACCCAGTACTTC; CDR3: CSARVAGRMETQYF
J: TRBJ2-1; D: TRBD1; size: .; V: TRBV5-5; DNA: TGTGCCAGCAGCTTGACAGGGGAGCCCTACAATGAGCAGTTCTTC; CDR3: CASSLTGEPYNEQFF
J: TRBJ1-5; D: .; size: .; V: TRBV12-3/TRBV12-4; DNA: TGTGCCAGCAGTTTCGGACAGAGAAGCAATCAGCCCCAGCATTTT; CDR3: CASSFGQRSNQPQHF
J: TRBJ2-3; D: TRBD2; size: .; V: TRBV10-3; DNA: TGTGCCATCAGTGAGGGACTAGCGGGGCCAGATACGCAGTATTTT; CDR3: CAISEGLAGPDTQYF
J: TRBJ2-1; D: TRBD2; size: .; V: TRBV20-1; DNA: TGCAGTGCACAACTAAGCGGGATTGGCTCCTACAATGAGCAGTTCTTC; CDR3: CSAQLSGIGSYNEQFF
J: TRBJ2-1; D: TRBD2; size: many; V: TRBV20-1; DNA: TGCAGTGCTAGAGGACTAGCGGGGTACAATGAGCAGTTCTTC; CDR3: CSARGLAGYNEQFF
J: TRBJ2-7; D: TRBD2; size: few; V: TRBV10-3; DNA: TGTGCCATCAGTGGAGGACTAGCGGGGAGATACGAGCAGTACTTC; CDR3: CAISGGLAGRYEQYF
J: TRBJ2-5; D: TRBD2; size: .; V: TRBV10-3; DNA: TGTGCCACCCAGACTAGCGGGAGACTATACGAGACCCAGTACTTC; CDR3: CATQTSGRLYETQYF
J: TRBJ2-2; D: .; size: .; V: TRBV29-1; DNA: TGCAGCGTTGGGGCATATAACACCGGGGAGCTGTTTTTT; CDR3: CSVGAYNTGELFF
J: TRBJ1-1; D: TRBD1; size: .; V: TRBV7-2; DNA: TGTGCCAGCAGCCACCGGGACAGGGGGCGCGGCACTGAAGCTTTCTTT; CDR3: CASSHRDRGRGTEAFF
J: TRBJ2-7; D: TRBD2; size: few; V: TRBV29-1; DNA: TGCAGCGCCGGGACTAGCGGGAGAGGGTACGAGCAGTACTTC; CDR3: CSAGTSGRGYEQYF
J: TRBJ2-1; D: .; size: .; V: TRBV3-1; DNA: TGTGCCAGCAGCGACCCGACTGGCCTAGCACCCGGGCAGTTCTTC; CDR3: CASSDPTGLAPGQFF
J: TRBJ2-1; D: TRBD1; size: few; V: TRBV12-3/TRBV12-4; DNA: TGTGCCAGCAGGGCGGACAGGGGGCCTTATGAGCAGTTCTTC; CDR3: CASRADRGPYEQFF
J: TRBJ2-1; D: .; size: .; V: TRBV5-1; DNA: TGCGCCAGCAGCTTGGGGCGGCTCACCTCGGGGGAGCAGTTCTTC; CDR3: CASSLGRLTSGEQFF
J: TRBJ2-7; D: TRBD2; size: .; V: TRBV5-4; DNA: TGTGCCAGCAGCTTGGTAGGCTCGGAGCTAGCGGGGATCTACGAGCAGTACTTC; CDR3: CASSLVGSELAGIYEQYF
J: TRBJ2-1; D: .; size: few; V: TRBV18; DNA: TGTGCCAGCTCATCGCCTAACGGGGGCCATGAGCAGTTCTTC; CDR3: CASSSPNGGHEQFF
J: TRBJ2-6; D: .; size: .; V: TRBV5-1; DNA: TGCGCCAGCAGCTCCGGAGGGGGGGGCCCTTTCTCTGGGGCCAACGTCCTGACTTTC; CDR3: CASSSGGGGPFSGANVLTF
J: TRBJ1-2; D: TRBD1; size: few; V: TRBV12-3/TRBV12-4; DNA: TGTGCCAGCAGTTTAGGGGACAGGGACTATGGCTACACCTTC; CDR3: CASSLGDRDYGYTF
J: TRBJ2-3; D: .; size: many; V: TRBV20-1; DNA: TGCAGTGCTCCCAAGGGAAAACTTGTGGATACGCAGTATTTT; CDR3: CSAPKGKLVDTQYF
J: TRBJ1-1; D: TRBD1; size: .; V: TRBV7-9; DNA: TGTGCCAGCAGCCGGTTCTCACAGGGGGCCACTGAAGCTTTCTTT; CDR3: CASSRFSQGATEAFF
J: TRBJ2-3; D: .; size: .; V: TRBV29-1; DNA: TGCAGCGTTGAAGACGGGAGCACAGATACGCAGTATTTT; CDR3: CSVEDGSTDTQYF
J: TRBJ1-5; D: .; size: few; V: TRBV20-1; DNA: TGCAGTGCTAGTACCGGGCATACACCCAATCAGCCCCAGCATTTT; CDR3: CSASTGHTPNQPQHF
J: TRBJ1-1; D: TRBD1; size: few; V: TRBV5-1; DNA: TGCGCCAGCAGTAGACAGGGGCTGGGCCCCATGACGATGAACACTGAAGCTTTCTTT; CDR3: CASSRQGLGPMTMNTEAFF
J: TRBJ1-3; D: .; size: .; V: TRBV7-2; DNA: TGTGCCAGCAGCTTAGGTGCGGGTTACTCTGGAAACACCATATATTTT; CDR3: CASSLGAGYSGNTIYF
J: TRBJ1-4; D: .; size: few; V: TRBV5-1; DNA: TGCGCCAGCAGCTCGGGACGGGTTAATGAAAAACTGTTTTTT; CDR3: CASSSGRVNEKLFF
J: TRBJ2-1; D: .; size: .; V: TRBV20-1; DNA: TGCAGTGCTCCCAGCCGTGGCGATGAGCAGTTCTTC; CDR3: CSAPSRGDEQFF
J: TRBJ1-4; D: .; size: .; V: TRBV27; DNA: TGTGCCAGCAACCCCTTCGGGGAAAAACTGTTTTTT; CDR3: CASNPFGEKLFF
J: TRBJ2-7; D: TRBD2; size: few; V: TRBV20-1; DNA: TGCAGTGCTACACACCGCTCTAGCGGCAAATACGAGCAGTACTTC; CDR3: CSATHRSSGKYEQYF
J: TRBJ2-7; D: TRBD2; size: .; V: TRBV5-1; DNA: TGCGCCAGCAGCTTGGCTAGCGGGGATTACTACGAGCAGTACTTC; CDR3: CASSLASGDYYEQYF
J: TRBJ1-1; D: .; size: .; V: TRBV15; DNA: TGTGCCACCAGCAGAGCGCCAGGGCAAACTGAAGCTTTCTTT; CDR3: CATSRAPGQTEAFF